The rows below give T cell receptor beta chains drawn from one sample of a study of metastatic and nonmetastatic thyroid tumors. TCRdb re-called clones from the PCR reads using MiXCR. The sample consists of over 65,000 clones, approximately 12% of them appearing once. What was sequenced was tumor tissue. Source of these receptors: a female donor with papillary thyroid cancer or a benign thyroid nodule (not recorded which). Some clones in this sample may be carry-over from other donors' samples. The CDR3 runs from the conserved cysteine through the conserved F or W. Only some rows state a clone size, as once, few, many or a class for expanded clones.

V gene	clone size	J gene	CDR3 protein
TRBV24-1	many	TRBJ2-6	CATSGPSGANVLTF
TRBV20-1	once	TRBJ2-1	CSANLGTGGPNEQFF
TRBV7-2	many	TRBJ1-2	CASALSPGGAYGYTF
TRBV5-1	many	TRBJ2-5	CASSLGLQNRAETQYF
TRBV20-1	many	TRBJ2-7	CSAGGRDEQYF
TRBV18	NA	TRBJ1-1	CASSRQPNTEAFF
TRBV27	many	TRBJ2-3	CASSFLGNAADTQYF
TRBV20-1	many	TRBJ2-5	CSACSSPQETQYF
TRBV7-9	once	NA	CASSLGDVYEQYF
TRBV7-2	NA	TRBJ2-7	CASSLQAGVSYEQYF
TRBV20-1	many	TRBJ2-1	CSARDQRYNEQFF
TRBV3-1	few	TRBJ2-7	CASSQVLSHQTGSTSYEQYF
TRBV6-1	many	TRBJ1-2	CASTAVRYGYTF
TRBV6-1	few	TRBJ2-2	CASSGTVWGLFF
TRBV12-3/TRBV12-4	few	TRBJ2-4	CASSSVFFQYF
TRBV20-1	many	TRBJ2-7	CSAVTGTGGYEQYF
TRBV27	many	TRBJ2-7	CASSSRQGNYEQYF
TRBV5-6	many	TRBJ2-7	CASSPRGGSSYEQYF
TRBV6-1	NA	TRBJ2-3	CASTQQGADTQYF
TRBV4-1	many	TRBJ2-3	CASSQGPGALDTQYF
TRBV10-2	many	TRBJ1-5	CASSPLGGALLQPQHF
TRBV15	many	TRBJ2-5	CATSRDPQGYETQYF
TRBV10-3	many	TRBJ1-2	CASGGRDTLNYGYTF
TRBV20-1	NA	TRBJ2-5	CSAKQGLETKYF
TRBV20-1	many	TRBJ1-6	CSARPGTGGSPLHF
TRBV9	many	TRBJ2-6	CASSVEIVPSGANVLTF
TRBV4-1	NA	TRBJ2-7	CASSQGGTPYEQYF
TRBV27	many	TRBJ1-6	CASSYGQAGPLHF
TRBV5-6	many	TRBJ1-2	CASSLVGQGIYGYTF
TRBV29-1	NA	TRBJ1-2	CSVESRVGYGYTF
TRBV6-1	many	TRBJ2-7	CASSPRLTGLYTYEQYF
TRBV7-8	many	TRBJ2-3	CASSFPTSGTSTDTQYF
TRBV5-6	many	TRBJ1-1	CASSTSPRNTEAFF
TRBV7-8	NA	TRBJ1-1	CASSLRDRKGTEAFF
TRBV7-6	many	TRBJ2-7	CASSLEDRPGSYEQYF
TRBV18	few	TRBJ1-2	CASSSTATPNYGYTF
TRBV14	many	TRBJ2-3	CASSQHLLTHWSGDTQYF
TRBV11-2	many	TRBJ2-7	CASSLGLFRSGRGSYEQYF
TRBV7-3	many	TRBJ2-1	CASSQSTGPYNEQFF
TRBV2	many	TRBJ2-7	CASSLTPGLAAYEQYF
TRBV25-1	many	TRBJ2-7	CASSEYNKPPYEQYF
TRBV3-1	few	TRBJ2-5	CASSPIPSETQYF
TRBV4-1	many	TRBJ1-1	CASSPPSRLNTEAFF
TRBV19	many	TRBJ2-1	CASSSNIGTVNEQFF
TRBV3-1	many	TRBJ2-1	CASSQTTGTGGNEQFF
TRBV5-1	many	TRBJ2-7	CASSLVLAGGPSNYEQYF
TRBV5-4	NA	TRBJ2-5	CASSAEVGLWETQYF
TRBV19	many	TRBJ1-1	CASSILGHPGQNTEAFF
TRBV27	many	TRBJ2-7	CASSRSRTSGSGEQYF
TRBV4-2	many	TRBJ1-2	CASSQEVRVTHLNYGYTF
TRBV11-1	many	TRBJ2-6	CASSFRGSGANVLTF
TRBV9	many	TRBJ2-1	CASSRLAASYNEQFF
TRBV11-1	many	TRBJ1-1	CASSQMRADRGTEAFF
TRBV10-2	many	TRBJ2-1	CASSDERATSRANEQFF
TRBV7-8	NA	TRBJ1-2	CASSLAPGQGVYFYTF
TRBV6-5	many	TRBJ1-1	CASSYRSGEAFF